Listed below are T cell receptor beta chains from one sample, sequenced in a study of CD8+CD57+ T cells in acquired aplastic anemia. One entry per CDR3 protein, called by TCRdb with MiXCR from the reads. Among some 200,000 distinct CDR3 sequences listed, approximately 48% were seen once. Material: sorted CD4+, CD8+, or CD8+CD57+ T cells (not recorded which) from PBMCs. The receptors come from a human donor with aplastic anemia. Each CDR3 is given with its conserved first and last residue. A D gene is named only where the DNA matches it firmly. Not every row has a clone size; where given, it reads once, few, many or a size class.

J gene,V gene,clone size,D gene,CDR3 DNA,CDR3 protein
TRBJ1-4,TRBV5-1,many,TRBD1,TGCGCCAGCAGCTTGGGGACAGGGGTACCTAATGAAAAACTGTTTTTT,CASSLGTGVPNEKLFF
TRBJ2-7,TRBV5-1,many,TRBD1,TGCGCCAGCAGCTTACAGGGGACAGAGCAGTACTTC,CASSLQGTEQYF
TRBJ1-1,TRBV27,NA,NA,TGTGCCAGCAGTTTTTGGGACATGAACACTGAAGCTTTCTTT,CASSFWDMNTEAFF
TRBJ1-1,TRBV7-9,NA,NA,TGTGCCAGCAGCCCGCTCAGGTCCGAAGCTTTCTTT,CASSPLRSEAFF
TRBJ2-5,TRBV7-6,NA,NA,TGTGCCAGCAGCTTATATTTAAAAGAGACCCAGTACTTC,CASSLYLKETQYF
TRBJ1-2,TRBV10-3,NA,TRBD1,TGTGCCATCAGTGAACCGGACAGGTACTATGGCTACACCTTC,CAISEPDRYYGYTF
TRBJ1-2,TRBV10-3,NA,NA,TGTGCCATCAGTGAGTCAGGGCGTTATGGCTACACCTTC,CAISESGRYGYTF
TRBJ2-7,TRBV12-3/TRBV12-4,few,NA,TGTGCCAGCAGTTTAGCGGTTAAAAACGAGCAGTACTTC,CASSLAVKNEQYF
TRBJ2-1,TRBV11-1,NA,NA,TGTGCCAGCAGCTTGCCGACACGCGGGTTCGGCTACAATGAGCAGTTCTTC,CASSLPTRGFGYNEQFF
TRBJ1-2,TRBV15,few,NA,TGTGCCACCAGCAGAGTAGGGGTTCCCTATGGCTACACCTTC,CATSRVGVPYGYTF
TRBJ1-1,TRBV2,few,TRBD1,TGTGCCAGCATCGACAGGGTTGGGGGCACTGAAGCTTTCTTT,CASIDRVGGTEAFF
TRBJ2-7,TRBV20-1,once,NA,TGCAGTGCCCCCAGGGGTGACTATGGTTCGTACGAGCAGTACTTC,CSAPRGDYGSYEQYF
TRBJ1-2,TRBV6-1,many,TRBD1,TGTGCCAGCAGACCAGGGGGCCGCTATGGCTACACCTTC,CASRPGGRYGYTF
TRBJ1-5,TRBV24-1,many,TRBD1,TGTGCCACCAGTGATGGACAGGGGGATTGGCCCCAGCATTTT,CATSDGQGDWPQHF
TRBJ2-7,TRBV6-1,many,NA,TGTGCCAGCATTAAGGGGGGATCCAGCTACGAGCAGTACTTC,CASIKGGSSYEQYF
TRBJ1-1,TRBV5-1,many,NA,TGCGCCAGCAGGGCAGGGATGAACACTGAAGCTTTCTTT,CASRAGMNTEAFF
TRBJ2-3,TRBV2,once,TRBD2,TGTGCCAGTACCGGGACTAGCGGCACAGATACGCAGTATTTT,CASTGTSGTDTQYF
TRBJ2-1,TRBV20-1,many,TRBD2,TGCAGTGCTAGAGCGCTAGCGGGAGGGCCATACAATGAGCAGTTCTTC,CSARALAGGPYNEQFF
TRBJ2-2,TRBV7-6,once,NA,TGTGCCAGCAGCCCGCGGAGCACCGGGGAGCTGTTTTTT,CASSPRSTGELFF
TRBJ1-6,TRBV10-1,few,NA,TGCGCCAGCAGTGGTCAGAGGGACTCACCCCTCCACTTT,CASSGQRDSPLHF
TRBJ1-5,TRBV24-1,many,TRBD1,TGTGCCACCAGTACTCAGGGGGCGCGTCAGCCCCAGCATTTT,CATSTQGARQPQHF
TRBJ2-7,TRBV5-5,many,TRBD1,TGTGCCAGCAGCACCTGGACAGGGGGGCCCTACGAGCAGTACTTC,CASSTWTGGPYEQYF
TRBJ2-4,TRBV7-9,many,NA,TGTGCCAGCAGTCAGGGTAAAAACATTCAGTACTTC,CASSQGKNIQYF
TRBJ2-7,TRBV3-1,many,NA,TGTGCCAGCAGCCAAGATCGGGAGCAGTACTTC,CASSQDREQYF
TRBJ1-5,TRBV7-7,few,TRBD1,TGTCGTCAGGGGGCGCATCGCAATCAGCCCCAGCATTTT,CRQGAHRNQPQHF
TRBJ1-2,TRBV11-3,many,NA,TGTGCCAGCAGCTTTGGCAGATACTATGGCTACACCTTC,CASSFGRYYGYTF
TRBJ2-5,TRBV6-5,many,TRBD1,TGTGCCAGCAGTTACCCGATGGGGACAGGGGAGGGGGAGACCCAGTACTTC,CASSYPMGTGEGETQYF
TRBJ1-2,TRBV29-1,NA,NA,TGCAGCGTTGAAGATCCAGGGAACTATGGCTACACCTTC,CSVEDPGNYGYTF
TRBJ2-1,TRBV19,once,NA,TGTGCCAGTAGCCCCGGGCAGCTCCCCTACAATGGGCAGTCCTTC,CASSPGQLPYNGQSF
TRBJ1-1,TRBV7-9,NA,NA,TGTGCCAGCAGCTTAGATTTCCCCTCTGACACTGAAGCTTTCTTT,CASSLDFPSDTEAFF
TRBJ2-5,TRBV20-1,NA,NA,TGCAGTGCTAGAGGGCATCGAGGAGGGGTCCAAGAGACCCAGTACTTC,CSARGHRGGVQETQYF
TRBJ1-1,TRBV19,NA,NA,TGTGCCAGTAGTATAATCACCGGTCAAGGCACTGAAGCTTTCTTT,CASSIITGQGTEAFF
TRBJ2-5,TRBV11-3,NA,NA,TGTGCCAGCAGCACCCCCGGGGGCACGGCGAAGACCCAGTACTTC,CASSTPGGTAKTQYF
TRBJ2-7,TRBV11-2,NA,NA,TGTGCCAGCAGCGTCAGTACCGGGACTCCTAATTACGAGCAGTACTTC,CASSVSTGTPNYEQYF
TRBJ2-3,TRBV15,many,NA,TGTGTCACCAGCCGGGGGACCTCCTCCTACACAGATACGCAGTATTTT,CVTSRGTSSYTDTQYF
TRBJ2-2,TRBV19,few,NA,TGTGCCAGTAGCGGGCGGAACACCGGGGAGCTGTTTTTT,CASSGRNTGELFF
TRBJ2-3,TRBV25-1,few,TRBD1,TGTGCCAGCAGGCCCGGGACAGCTAGCACAGATACGCAGTATTTT,CASRPGTASTDTQYF
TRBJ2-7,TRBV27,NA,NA,TGTGCCAGCTCGGAGATACAGGGCTACGAGCAGTACTTC,CASSEIQGYEQYF
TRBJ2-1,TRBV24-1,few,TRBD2,TGTGCCACCAGGTCCGCTAGCGGGGGATACAATGAGCAGTTCTTC,CATRSASGGYNEQFF
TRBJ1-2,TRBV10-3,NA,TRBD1,TGTGCCATCAGTGGAAACAGGGGATCTAACTATGGCTACACCTTC,CAISGNRGSNYGYTF
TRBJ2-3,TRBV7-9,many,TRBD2,TGTGCCACTTCGGGGGGAGTAGCAGATACGCAGTATTTT,CATSGGVADTQYF
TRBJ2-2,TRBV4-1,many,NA,TGCGCCAGCTCTTTAATACAGGGAGTCGGGGAGCTGTTTTTT,CASSLIQGVGELFF
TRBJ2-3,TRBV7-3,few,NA,TGTGCCAGCAGGCAAAGTTCTACAGATACGCAGTATTTT,CASRQSSTDTQYF
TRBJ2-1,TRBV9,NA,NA,TGTGCCAGCAGCTTAGACCCTTACAATGAGCAGTTCTTC,CASSLDPYNEQFF
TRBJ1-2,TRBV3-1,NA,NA,TGTGCCAGCAGCCAAGACGTACGGCATAACTATGGCTACACCTTC,CASSQDVRHNYGYTF
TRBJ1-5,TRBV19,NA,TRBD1,TGTGCCAGTAGTATCGGGACAGGGGCAAATCAGCCCCAGCATTTT,CASSIGTGANQPQHF
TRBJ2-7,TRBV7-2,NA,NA,TGTGCCAGCAGCTTCGGGACGAACTACGAGCAGTACTTC,CASSFGTNYEQYF
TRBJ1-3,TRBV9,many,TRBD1,TGTGCCAGCAGCGTAGAAGGGACAGGGGGTTGGAAAGAAAACACCATATATTTT,CASSVEGTGGWKENTIYF
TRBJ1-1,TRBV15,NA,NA,TGTGCCACCAGCAGAACAGTCATAAACACTGAAGCTTTCTTT,CATSRTVINTEAFF
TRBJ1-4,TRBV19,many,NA,TGTGCCAGTAGTGTACAGGGAAATGAAAAACTGTTTTTT,CASSVQGNEKLFF
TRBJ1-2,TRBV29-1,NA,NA,TGCAGCGCCCTAGGACAGCTCTATGGCTACACCTTC,CSALGQLYGYTF
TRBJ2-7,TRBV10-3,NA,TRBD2,TGTGCCATCAAACCAGGGACTAGCGGGAACTCCTACGAGCAGTACTTC,CAIKPGTSGNSYEQYF
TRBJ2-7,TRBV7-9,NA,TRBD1,TGTGCCAGCAGTTACGCCCCCGACAGGGCCGAGCAGTACTTC,CASSYAPDRAEQYF
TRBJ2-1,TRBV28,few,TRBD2,TGTGCCAGCAGTAAAGCCGGGACTAGCGGAAACAATGAGCAGTTCTTC,CASSKAGTSGNNEQFF
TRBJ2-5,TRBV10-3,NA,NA,TGTGCCATCAGTGGGGGGACCACCTCGGAGCAAGAGACCCAGTACTTC,CAISGGTTSEQETQYF